This T cell receptor (beta chain) derives from a study of CD8+ T cells in alopecia areata. Sequencing templates came from extracted RNA that was reverse transcribed into cDNA. Using immunoSEQ multiplex PCR, the repertoire was profiled, and TCRdb retains in-frame clones only, with some absent. The data show about 190,000 clones, 60% to 70% seen once. This sample's treatment: oral pan-JAK inhibitor, 5-10 mg twice daily. Study-wide results and caveats: Scalp clonality and expanded CD8+ clones among the top 100 showed significant decreases with tofacitinib. Throughout tofacitinib, many expanded lesional clones continued to persist in scalp and blood. In lesional scalp, particularly from alopecia totalis/universalis, clonality was higher than in normal scalp.

As to this clone: Its target is unknown.

The CDR3 runs 13 residues. Germline V lookup: CDR1 GTSNPN, CDR2 SVGIG (reference sequence). J lost 8 bases, V lost 1 base, and 3 bases had no gene match. The source was CD4+ T cells sorted from blood, collected at week 4, from a patient treated with tofacitinib. This rearrangement joins TRBV30 to TRBJ2-1; 9 positions match TRBD1. The sequence derives from a human donor with alopecia areata. CDR3 sequence (DNA): TGTGCCTGGAGTGCGGACAGGGGTTATGAGCAGTTCTTC. This gives the protein CAWSADRGYEQFF.